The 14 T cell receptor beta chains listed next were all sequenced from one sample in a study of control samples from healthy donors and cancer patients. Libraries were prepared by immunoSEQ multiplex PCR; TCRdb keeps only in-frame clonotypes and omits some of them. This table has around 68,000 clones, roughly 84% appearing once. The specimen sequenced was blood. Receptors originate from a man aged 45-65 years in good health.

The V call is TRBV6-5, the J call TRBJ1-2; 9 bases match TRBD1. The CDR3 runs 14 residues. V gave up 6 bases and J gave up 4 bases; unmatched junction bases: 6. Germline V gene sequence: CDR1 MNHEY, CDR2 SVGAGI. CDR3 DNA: TGTGCCAGCAGAGGGGACAGGGAGAGCTATGGCTACACCTTC. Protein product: CASRGDRESYGYTF.

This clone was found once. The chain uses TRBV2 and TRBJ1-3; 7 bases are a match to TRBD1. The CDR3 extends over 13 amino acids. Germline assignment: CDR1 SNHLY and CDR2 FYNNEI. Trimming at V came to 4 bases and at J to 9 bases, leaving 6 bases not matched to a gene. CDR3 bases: TGTGCCAGCAGTGGACAGGGAAGGGCCACCATATATTTT. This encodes CASSGQGRATIYF.

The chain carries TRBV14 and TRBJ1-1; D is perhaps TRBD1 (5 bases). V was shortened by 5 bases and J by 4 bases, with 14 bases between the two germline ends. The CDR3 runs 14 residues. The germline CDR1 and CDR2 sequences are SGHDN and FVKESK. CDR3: CASSTTAGSTEAFF. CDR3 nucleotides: TGTGCCAGCAGCACGACAGCCGGGAGCACTGAAGCTTTCTTT.

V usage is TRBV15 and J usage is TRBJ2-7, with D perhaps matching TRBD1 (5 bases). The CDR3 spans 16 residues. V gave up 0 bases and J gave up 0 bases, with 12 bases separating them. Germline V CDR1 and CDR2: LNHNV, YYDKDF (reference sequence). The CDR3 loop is CATSRDLGRASYEQYF. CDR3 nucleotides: TGTGCCACCAGCAGAGATTTGGGCAGGGCCTCCTACGAGCAGTACTTC.

This CDR3 is CATSPRDYNEQFF. The CDR3 nucleotides read TGTGCCACCAGCCCCCGGGACTACAATGAGCAGTTCTTC. The chain uses TRBV15 and TRBJ2-1; a possible D gene is TRBD2 (5 bases). Trimming stripped 5 bases from V and 3 bases from J, with 8 bases between. Germline V gene sequence: CDR1 LNHNV, CDR2 YYDKDF (reference sequence). The CDR3 loop spans 13 amino acids.

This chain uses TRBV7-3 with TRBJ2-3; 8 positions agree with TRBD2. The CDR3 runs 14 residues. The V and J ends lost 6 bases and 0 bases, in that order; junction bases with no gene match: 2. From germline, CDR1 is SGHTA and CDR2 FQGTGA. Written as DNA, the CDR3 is TGTGCCAGCAGTTTAGCGGGAAGCACAGATACGCAGTATTTT. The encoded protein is CASSLAGSTDTQYF.

The CDR3 nucleotides are TGCAGTGCTAGTCACCCGGGACAAAGCTCCTACGAGCAGTACTTC. This gives the protein CSASHPGQSSYEQYF. The chain recombines TRBV20-1 with TRBJ2-7; possibly TRBD1 for D (6 bases). This CDR3 contains 15 residues. Between the trimmed V and J ends, which lost 3 bases and 0 bases, there was a span of 15 bases. Per germline, CDR1 DFQATT and CDR2 SNEGSKA (reference sequence).

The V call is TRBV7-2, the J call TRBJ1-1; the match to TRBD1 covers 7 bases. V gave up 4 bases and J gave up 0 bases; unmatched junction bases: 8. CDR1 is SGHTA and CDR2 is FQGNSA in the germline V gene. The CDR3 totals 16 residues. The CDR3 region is CASSWPPGQMNTEAFF. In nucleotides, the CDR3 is TGTGCCAGCAGCTGGCCCCCGGGACAGATGAACACTGAAGCTTTCTTT.

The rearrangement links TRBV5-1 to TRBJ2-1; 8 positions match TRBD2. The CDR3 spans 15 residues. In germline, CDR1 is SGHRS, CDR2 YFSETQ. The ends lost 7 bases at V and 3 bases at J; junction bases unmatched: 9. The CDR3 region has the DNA TGCGCCAGCGCTCCTGCGGGAGGCCTCTACAATGAGCAGTTCTTC. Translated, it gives CASAPAGGLYNEQFF.

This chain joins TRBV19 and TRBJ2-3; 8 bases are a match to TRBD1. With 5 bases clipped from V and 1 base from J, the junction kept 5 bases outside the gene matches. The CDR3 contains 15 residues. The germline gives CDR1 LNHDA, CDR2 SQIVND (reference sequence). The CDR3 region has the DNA TGTGCCAGTAGTCCCTCGACAGGGGGCACAGATACGCAGTATTTT. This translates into CASSPSTGGTDTQYF.

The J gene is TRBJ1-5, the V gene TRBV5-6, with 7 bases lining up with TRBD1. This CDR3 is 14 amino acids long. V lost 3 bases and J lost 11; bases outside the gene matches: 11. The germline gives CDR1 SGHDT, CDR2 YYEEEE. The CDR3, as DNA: TGTGCCAGCAGCTCGGGACAGCGGGGGAAAGCCCAGCATTTT. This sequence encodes CASSSGQRGKAQHF.

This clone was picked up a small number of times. This CDR3 is CASSVGLANEQFF. CDR3 coding DNA: TGTGCCAGCAGTGTGGGACTAGCGAATGAGCAGTTCTTC. V and J are TRBV6-4 and TRBJ2-1; TRBD2 matches 10 bases. The CDR3 consists of 13 residues. V was pared by 4 bases and J by 7 bases, with 1 base of the junction left unmatched. Germline V gene sequence: CDR1 MRHNA, CDR2 SNTAGT.

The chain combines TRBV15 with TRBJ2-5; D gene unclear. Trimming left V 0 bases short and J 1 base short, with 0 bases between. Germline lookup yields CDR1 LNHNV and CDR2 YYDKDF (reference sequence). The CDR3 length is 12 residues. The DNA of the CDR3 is TGTGCCACCAGCAGAGACCAAGAGACCCAGTACTTC. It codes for CATSRDQETQYF.

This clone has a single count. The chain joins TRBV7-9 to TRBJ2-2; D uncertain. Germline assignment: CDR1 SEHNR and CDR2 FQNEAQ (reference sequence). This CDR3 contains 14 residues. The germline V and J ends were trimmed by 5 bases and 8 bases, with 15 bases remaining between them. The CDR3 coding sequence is TGTGCCAGCAGCCCCAGGACCCGGCCAGGGGAGCTGTTTTTT. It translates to CASSPRTRPGELFF.